This T cell receptor beta chain was profiled in a study of metastatic and nonmetastatic thyroid tumors (dated by TCRdb to the early 2020s). In the study overall: The researchers compared repertoires between peripheral blood samples and tumor or nodule tissue samples from patients with malignant or benign thyroid disease.

Reading the germline V gene gives CDR1 SGHRS and CDR2 YFSETQ. There are 11 amino acids in the CDR3, from cysteine to phenylalanine inclusive. Of the read, only the CDR3 DNA is kept; its 33 bases are in frame from base 1. V is pared back by 0 bases and J by 4 bases, with 2 bases lying between the germline termini. No patient had received any treatment before thyroid surgery. Using T-cell receptor beta sequencing, the study looked back at clinical samples from patients collected from about 2011 to 2019. General conclusions and limits of the study: In both blood and tumor samples, TCR beta diversity was reported to be significantly higher in malignant tumors than in benign nodules.

Comment on this clone: The antigen it binds to is not known. No base quality information exists; no much larger clone differs at one position.

The library was generated by PCR. For sequencing, an Illumina HiSeq 4000 was employed. High-throughput sequencing was used to profile the CDR3 region of the TCR beta-chain in every patient. Processing in the source paper ran as follows. A classifier to discriminate distant-metastatic papillary thyroid cancer patients was built from CDR3 differences across clinicopathological groups. Repertoire diversity was assessed with the Shannon index, and tumor-blood repertoire similarity with the Morisita-Horn index. TCRdb reworked the public reads: Q25 trimming with fastp, MiXCR clone assembly, productive beta chains retained. TCRdb, not the authors, supplied the V and J calls. This sample has fewer than 6,500 clones in its table, and 25% to 40% of those were observed once. The ten biggest clones cover about 40% of the sample.

This sequence was found in a female donor with papillary thyroid cancer or a benign thyroid nodule (not recorded which). Some clones in this sample may be carry-over from other donors' samples. The chain is assembled from TRBV5-1 and TRBJ2-7; a confident D gene designation cannot be given. Specimen: tumor tissue. In nucleotide form, the sequence is TGCGCCAGCAGCTTGGATTACGAGCAGTACTTC. It encodes CASSLDYEQYF.